Listed below are T cell receptor beta chains from one sample, sequenced in a study of blood T cells in healthy people across ages. TCRdb independently ran MiXCR on the 5' RACE reads; one entry per CDR3 protein. The sample shows approximately 810,000 distinct CDR3 sequences, 29% of them seen only once. The sequenced sample was blood. These receptor sequences come from a woman older than 75 in good health. The CDR3 runs from the conserved cysteine through the conserved F or W. Each record gives: V gene, D gene, J gene, clone size, CDR3 DNA, CDR3 protein. A D gene is named only where the DNA matches it firmly. Size values are once, few and many counts, or a class for expanded clones, and some rows have none.

v_gene: TRBV20-1
d_gene: TRBD1
j_gene: TRBJ2-5
abundance: NA
CDR3nt: TGCAGTTCGGGACAGGGAAAAGAGACCCAGTACTTC
CDR3aa: CSSGQGKETQYF

v_gene: TRBV6-2/TRBV6-3
d_gene: NA
j_gene: TRBJ1-1
abundance: NA
CDR3nt: TGTGCCAGCAGTTACTCGGCCACAGGGAGTAACACTGAAGCTTTCTTT
CDR3aa: CASSYSATGSNTEAFF

v_gene: TRBV12-3/TRBV12-4
d_gene: NA
j_gene: TRBJ1-2
abundance: many
CDR3nt: TGTGCCAGCAGTTTAGACCGGGAGGCTAACTATGGCTACACCTTC
CDR3aa: CASSLDREANYGYTF

v_gene: TRBV4-3
d_gene: TRBD2
j_gene: TRBJ2-5
abundance: many
CDR3nt: TGCGCCAGCAGCCAGCTAGCGGGGCCCCAAGAGACCCAGTACTTC
CDR3aa: CASSQLAGPQETQYF

v_gene: TRBV6-4
d_gene: TRBD1
j_gene: TRBJ1-2
abundance: many
CDR3nt: TGTGCCAGCAGTGACGGACAGGCAGGCTATGGCTACACCTTC
CDR3aa: CASSDGQAGYGYTF

v_gene: TRBV7-9
d_gene: NA
j_gene: TRBJ2-6
abundance: many
CDR3nt: TGTGCCAGCAGCTTACTAGGGGCTGGGGCCAACGTCCTGACTTTC
CDR3aa: CASSLLGAGANVLTF

v_gene: TRBV29-1
d_gene: TRBD1
j_gene: TRBJ1-1
abundance: few
CDR3nt: TGCAGCGACGGACAGGTTAACACTGAAGCTTTCTTT
CDR3aa: CSDGQVNTEAFF

v_gene: TRBV7-9
d_gene: NA
j_gene: TRBJ1-1
abundance: many
CDR3nt: TGTGCCAGCAGCTTGGTGACAGGCACGAACACTGAAGCTTTCTTT
CDR3aa: CASSLVTGTNTEAFF

v_gene: TRBV7-8
d_gene: TRBD2
j_gene: TRBJ2-1
abundance: NA
CDR3nt: TGTGCCAGCAGCTTAATTAAGGGCGGGGGATACCCCTACAATGAGCAGTTCTTC
CDR3aa: CASSLIKGGGYPYNEQFF

v_gene: TRBV20-1
d_gene: NA
j_gene: TRBJ1-2
abundance: many
CDR3nt: TGCAGTGCGTCGCGGAGCTATGGCTACACCTTC
CDR3aa: CSASRSYGYTF

v_gene: TRBV5-1
d_gene: NA
j_gene: TRBJ2-7
abundance: few
CDR3nt: TGCGCCAGCAGCTTGGCAGGGGTCTCCTACGAGCGGTACTTC
CDR3aa: CASSLAGVSYERYF

v_gene: TRBV7-9
d_gene: NA
j_gene: TRBJ2-1
abundance: many
CDR3nt: TGTGCCAGCAGCTTAGGCCCAGGGTCGGATGAGCAGTTCTTC
CDR3aa: CASSLGPGSDEQFF

v_gene: TRBV29-1
d_gene: NA
j_gene: TRBJ2-4
abundance: many
CDR3nt: TGCAGCGTTAACAGGGAGGGGGACATTCAGTACTTC
CDR3aa: CSVNREGDIQYF

v_gene: TRBV11-1
d_gene: TRBD1
j_gene: TRBJ1-2
abundance: NA
CDR3nt: TGTGCCAGCAGCTTTGGGACAGTCTATGGCTACACCTTC
CDR3aa: CASSFGTVYGYTF

v_gene: TRBV20-1
d_gene: NA
j_gene: TRBJ1-1
abundance: NA
CDR3nt: TGCAGTGCTAGAGGTCTTGGCACGAACACTGAAGCTTTCTTT
CDR3aa: CSARGLGTNTEAFF

v_gene: TRBV5-1
d_gene: NA
j_gene: TRBJ2-5
abundance: many
CDR3nt: TGCGCCAGCAGCTTTGGGCAGCCGCAAGAGACCCAGTACTTC
CDR3aa: CASSFGQPQETQYF

v_gene: TRBV18
d_gene: NA
j_gene: TRBJ2-6
abundance: NA
CDR3nt: TGTGCCAGCTCACCAGGGTCAGGGCCCAGGGCCAACGTCCTGACTTTC
CDR3aa: CASSPGSGPRANVLTF

v_gene: TRBV9
d_gene: TRBD2
j_gene: TRBJ2-7
abundance: few
CDR3nt: TGTGCCAGCAGCGTAGATAGCGGGGGGGCCTACGAGCAGTACTTC
CDR3aa: CASSVDSGGAYEQYF

v_gene: TRBV6-2/TRBV6-3
d_gene: NA
j_gene: TRBJ2-5
abundance: many
CDR3nt: TGTGCCATCCGACGGGACTTTCAAGAGACCCAGTACTTC
CDR3aa: CAIRRDFQETQYF

v_gene: TRBV27
d_gene: TRBD1
j_gene: TRBJ1-4
abundance: few
CDR3nt: TGTGCCAGCAGTTTATCGGGACAGGGTCGGGGTGAAAAACTGTTTTTT
CDR3aa: CASSLSGQGRGEKLFF

v_gene: TRBV7-6
d_gene: NA
j_gene: TRBJ1-2
abundance: many
CDR3nt: TGTGCCAGCAGCTCTCCGGGGGAGAATGGCTACACCTTC
CDR3aa: CASSSPGENGYTF

v_gene: TRBV7-2
d_gene: NA
j_gene: TRBJ2-3
abundance: many
CDR3nt: TGTGCCAGCAGTCCTGTCCGGGAAACAGATACGCAGTATTTT
CDR3aa: CASSPVRETDTQYF

v_gene: TRBV7-2
d_gene: NA
j_gene: TRBJ2-7
abundance: few
CDR3nt: TGTGCCTGCAGCTTAGACGGGACCATTCCCTACGAGCAGTACTTC
CDR3aa: CACSLDGTIPYEQYF

v_gene: TRBV5-1
d_gene: NA
j_gene: TRBJ1-2
abundance: NA
CDR3nt: TGCGCCAGCAGCCAAGGTCCTGAATATGGCTACACCTTC
CDR3aa: CASSQGPEYGYTF

v_gene: TRBV18
d_gene: NA
j_gene: TRBJ2-1
abundance: NA
CDR3nt: TGTGCCAGCTCACCAGACGCGGCCGGGGAGCAGTTCTTC
CDR3aa: CASSPDAAGEQFF

v_gene: TRBV5-1
d_gene: TRBD2
j_gene: TRBJ2-3
abundance: many
CDR3nt: TGCGCCAGCAGCTTGGACCGGGGGGGCCGGACAGATACGCAGTATTTT
CDR3aa: CASSLDRGGRTDTQYF

v_gene: TRBV7-8
d_gene: TRBD2
j_gene: TRBJ2-3
abundance: many
CDR3nt: TGTGCCAGCAGCAATTCGGGACTAACGTCTAGCACAGATACGCAGTATTTT
CDR3aa: CASSNSGLTSSTDTQYF

v_gene: TRBV7-2
d_gene: NA
j_gene: TRBJ2-7
abundance: NA
CDR3nt: TGTGCCAGCAGCTCCCGGGACACTCCAAAGCAGTACTTC
CDR3aa: CASSSRDTPKQYF

v_gene: TRBV4-3
d_gene: NA
j_gene: TRBJ2-2
abundance: NA
CDR3nt: TGCGCCAGCAGCCCCATCTCAGGGTCCGGGGAGCTGTTTTTT
CDR3aa: CASSPISGSGELFF

v_gene: TRBV18
d_gene: NA
j_gene: TRBJ2-5
abundance: few
CDR3nt: TGTGCCAGCTCACAATCCTCAGCCCAAGAGACCCAGTACTTC
CDR3aa: CASSQSSAQETQYF

v_gene: TRBV7-9
d_gene: NA
j_gene: TRBJ2-1
abundance: few
CDR3nt: TGTGCCACACCCGGGGGTCCCTACAATGAGCAGTTCTTC
CDR3aa: CATPGGPYNEQFF

v_gene: TRBV11-2
d_gene: TRBD2
j_gene: TRBJ2-1
abundance: many
CDR3nt: TGTGCCAGCAGCTTAAGTCGGCTAACGGGGGGAGGCAATGAGCAGTTCTTC
CDR3aa: CASSLSRLTGGGNEQFF

v_gene: TRBV27
d_gene: NA
j_gene: TRBJ2-7
abundance: NA
CDR3nt: TGTGCCAGCAATTCCCCGGCCTACGAGCAGTACTTC
CDR3aa: CASNSPAYEQYF

v_gene: TRBV12-3/TRBV12-4
d_gene: NA
j_gene: TRBJ2-1
abundance: NA
CDR3nt: TGTGCCAGCAGTTTATTTGACAGTTTTTGGAATGAGCAGTTCTTC
CDR3aa: CASSLFDSFWNEQFF

v_gene: TRBV7-9
d_gene: NA
j_gene: TRBJ1-2
abundance: few
CDR3nt: TGTGCCAGCAGCTTCCAGGGTCACTATGGCTACACCTTC
CDR3aa: CASSFQGHYGYTF

v_gene: TRBV29-1
d_gene: NA
j_gene: TRBJ2-1
abundance: NA
CDR3nt: TGCAGCGTTGGGATGGGGCGGCGAGAGACTGAGCAGTTCTTC
CDR3aa: CSVGMGRRETEQFF

v_gene: TRBV18
d_gene: NA
j_gene: TRBJ1-2
abundance: NA
CDR3nt: TGTGCCAGCTCACCGTCCACGGACAAGCAACCATATGGCTACACCTTC
CDR3aa: CASSPSTDKQPYGYTF

v_gene: TRBV7-2
d_gene: NA
j_gene: TRBJ1-2
abundance: many
CDR3nt: TGTGCCAGCAGCTTAGAGGGCATGGGGGTCGGTGGCTACACCTTC
CDR3aa: CASSLEGMGVGGYTF

v_gene: TRBV7-2
d_gene: NA
j_gene: TRBJ1-5
abundance: NA
CDR3nt: TGTGCCAGCAGCTTAGCCCAGGGGATAGATCAGCCCCAGCATTTT
CDR3aa: CASSLAQGIDQPQHF

v_gene: TRBV5-1
d_gene: TRBD2
j_gene: TRBJ2-5
abundance: NA
CDR3nt: TGCGCCAGCAGCTTGAAGAGCGGGGGGCCACAAGGGACCCAGTACTTC
CDR3aa: CASSLKSGGPQGTQYF

v_gene: TRBV18
d_gene: NA
j_gene: TRBJ2-1
abundance: NA
CDR3nt: TGTGCCAGCACCCCGGGGGACTACAATGAGCAGTTCTTC
CDR3aa: CASTPGDYNEQFF

v_gene: TRBV20-1
d_gene: NA
j_gene: TRBJ2-3
abundance: few
CDR3nt: TGCAGTGCTAGCGGGGGCGGGAGAGATACGCAGTATTTT
CDR3aa: CSASGGGRDTQYF

v_gene: TRBV24-1
d_gene: TRBD1
j_gene: TRBJ2-5
abundance: few
CDR3nt: TGTGCCACCAGAGGGACAGGGGGCACCTACGATGAGCAGTACTTC
CDR3aa: CATRGTGGTYDEQYF

v_gene: TRBV5-6
d_gene: NA
j_gene: TRBJ1-4
abundance: NA
CDR3nt: TGTGCCAGCAGCCCCTCGGGGGCCGCAACTAATGAAAAACTGTTTTTT
CDR3aa: CASSPSGAATNEKLFF

v_gene: TRBV3-1
d_gene: NA
j_gene: TRBJ1-5
abundance: many
CDR3nt: TGTGCCAGCAGCCAAGATTCGGCAGCCCTCAATCAGCCCCAGCATTTT
CDR3aa: CASSQDSAALNQPQHF

v_gene: TRBV18
d_gene: TRBD1
j_gene: TRBJ2-1
abundance: NA
CDR3nt: TGTGCCAGCTCTGGGCAGGGGGTCAACAATGAGCAGTTCTTC
CDR3aa: CASSGQGVNNEQFF

v_gene: TRBV6-5
d_gene: NA
j_gene: TRBJ1-2
abundance: NA
CDR3nt: TGTGCCAGCAGTTACTTTCAGGGCGGACACTATGGCTACACCTTC
CDR3aa: CASSYFQGGHYGYTF

v_gene: TRBV29-1
d_gene: TRBD1
j_gene: TRBJ2-1
abundance: many
CDR3nt: TGCAGCGTCTCCGGGACAGGGGCCTACAATGAGCAGTTCTTC
CDR3aa: CSVSGTGAYNEQFF

v_gene: TRBV6-2/TRBV6-3
d_gene: TRBD2
j_gene: TRBJ2-3
abundance: few
CDR3nt: TGTGCCAGCAGTTATAGCGGGGGGGAGTCAGATACGCAGTATTTT
CDR3aa: CASSYSGGESDTQYF

v_gene: TRBV9
d_gene: NA
j_gene: TRBJ2-6
abundance: many
CDR3nt: TGTGCCAGCAGCCTCTCACCGGTTTCTGGGGCCAACGTCCTGACTTTC
CDR3aa: CASSLSPVSGANVLTF

v_gene: TRBV7-9
d_gene: TRBD1
j_gene: TRBJ1-1
abundance: few
CDR3nt: TGTGCCAGCAGTTCCATAGGGGGCGGCACTGAAGCTTTCTTT
CDR3aa: CASSSIGGGTEAFF

v_gene: TRBV7-2
d_gene: TRBD2
j_gene: TRBJ2-1
abundance: NA
CDR3nt: TGTGCCAGCAGCTTGACCCCGCTAGCGGGGGTCGAGCAGTTCTTC
CDR3aa: CASSLTPLAGVEQFF

v_gene: TRBV4-1
d_gene: NA
j_gene: TRBJ2-3
abundance: few
CDR3nt: TGCGCCAGCAGCCCGGGACCCATTGGAGATACGCAGTATTTT
CDR3aa: CASSPGPIGDTQYF

v_gene: TRBV4-3
d_gene: NA
j_gene: TRBJ1-6
abundance: few
CDR3nt: TGCGCCAGCAGCCAAACCCTCGACAGCTATAATTCACCCCTCCACTTT
CDR3aa: CASSQTLDSYNSPLHF